This T cell receptor beta chain was recorded in a study of T cell responses to AZD1222 COVID-19 vaccine. General observations from the study: There were vaccine-associated CD4 TCRs across spike, dominant at 160-218 and 743-854.

The V end lost 0 bases, the J end lost 10 bases, and 30 bases lay between the germline ends. CDR3 length equals 19 residues. Per germline, CDR1 MNHEY and CDR2 SVGEGT. This clone was seen just once. Its antigen is still unknown. Some clones are missing from TCRdb's copy, which holds only in-frame ones; the method was immunoSEQ multiplex PCR. The profile covers 110,000 or so clones, with more than 75% appearing a single time and just over 3.5% taken by the ten largest. The sample was peripheral blood, taken 28 days after the second AZD1222 dose. This sequence joins TRBV6-2 or TRBV6-3 and TRBJ1-2; D gene uncertain. The sequence derives from an adult who received the AZD1222 COVID-19 vaccine. The CDR3: CASSYSITTTLRRTEVYTF. The CDR3 DNA reads TGTGCCAGCAGTTACTCGATTACCACCACGTTACGCCGGACCGAAGTCTACACCTTC.